Listed here are 25 T cell receptor beta chains from one sample, sequenced in a study of blood T cells in healthy people across ages. A second about 6 to 11 cycle PCR used barcoded and J-beta primers. A single record per CDR3 protein comes from TCRdb applying MiXCR to the 5' RACE reads. The data show fewer than 950,000 distinct CDR3 sequences, around 36% seen once. The sample consisted of blood. All receptors come from a man aged 18 to 29 in good health.

This clonotype was seen a few times. The chain couples TRBV29-1 to TRBJ1-1; D not certain. Germline-derived CDR1 and CDR2 are SQVTM and ANQGSEA. The CDR3 is made up of 11 amino acids. V lost 6 bases and J lost 1, with 6 bases in between. CDR3 protein: CSVGRNTEAFF. The CDR3 DNA reads TGCAGCGTGGGAAGGAACACTGAAGCTTTCTTT. The full variable domain, rest sourced from reference TRBV29-1 and TRBJ1-1, is SAVISQKPSRDICQRGTSLTIQCQVDSQVTMMFWYRQQPGQSLTLIATANQGSEATYESGFVIDKFPISRPNLTFSTLTVSNMSPEDSSIYLCSVGRNTEAFFGQGTRLTVV.

This clonotype has a handful of counts. V and J are TRBV29-1 and TRBJ1-1, with D possibly being TRBD1 (5 bases). The CDR3 extends over 11 amino acids. Germline CDR1 reads SQVTM; CDR2 reads ANQGSEA. The V end was cut by 4 bases, the J end by 4 bases, with 7 bases between. The CDR3 DNA follows: TGCAGCGTTGCTGACAGCACTGAAGCTTTCTTT. Its translation is CSVADSTEAFF.

About this clonotype itself: A much larger clone sits a single nucleotide away, making a read error possible. This rearrangement joins TRBV12-3 or TRBV12-4 to TRBJ1-4; D gene uncertain. This CDR3 is 13 amino acids long. Trimming removed 6 bases from V and 0 bases from J, with 5 bases in between. This chain's CDR3 is CASRVSTNEKLFF. The CDR3 DNA is TGTGCCAGCAGAGTTTCAACTAATGAAAAACTGTTTTTT.

This rearrangement joins TRBV28 to TRBJ2-5; D not certain. The tail of the sequence fits TRBJ2-7 better, so the J call may be wrong. The CDR3 loop spans 13 amino acids. CDR1 is MDHEN, CDR2 SYDVKM, per germline. CDR3 sequence: CASSPREKGEQYF. For the CDR3, the DNA is TGTGCCAGCAGTCCCCGCGAGAAGGGCGAGCAGTACTTC.

The chain employs TRBV7-8 and TRBJ2-5; TRBD2 might be the D (5 bases). Germline assignment: CDR1 SGHVS and CDR2 FQNEAQ. With 5 bases removed from V and 11 bases from J, the gap between germline ends came to 27 bases. CDR3 length: 16 amino acids. The chain's CDR3 is CASSRLPSLIVWEQYF. The DNA for the CDR3 is TGTGCCAGCAGCCGCCTCCCATCCCTGATTGTGTGGGAGCAGTACTTC.

As to this clonotype: One base separates it from a far larger clone, so it is likely a read error. CDR3 bases: TGTGACAGCAGTTTAGGAGGCTCTGGGGCCAACGTCCTGACTTTC. Protein product: CDSSLGGSGANVLTF. The V call is TRBV12-3 or TRBV12-4, the J call TRBJ2-6, with D possibly being TRBD2 (5 bases). The CDR3 has 15 amino acids.

There are a few counts of this clonotype. The V call is TRBV20-1, the J call TRBJ1-1; D not certain. Trimming pared 3 bases from V and 6 bases from J, leaving 8 bases between. Germline V gene lookup returns CDR1 DFQATT and CDR2 SNEGSKA (reference sequence). The CDR3 covers 11 residues. The DNA of the CDR3 is TGCAGTGCTAGGGATGGGGCTGAAGCTTTCTTT. Translated: CSARDGAEAFF.

This clonotype has a single count. This chain connects TRBV20-1 to TRBJ1-4; D may be TRBD1 (5 bases). There are 13 residues in the CDR3. CDR1 DFQATT and CDR2 SNEGSKA come from the germline V gene (reference sequence). V lost 4 bases to trimming and J lost 7 bases, with 13 bases between them. The DNA of the CDR3 is TGCAGTGCTACCGACAGCGACGGTGAAAAACTGTTTTTT. The encoded protein is CSATDSDGEKLFF.

The rearrangement uses TRBV29-1 and TRBJ2-4; D is ambiguous. Looked up from germline, CDR1 is SQVTM and CDR2 is ANQGSEA. This CDR3 contains 11 residues. With 4 bases removed from V and 0 bases from J, the gap between germline ends came to 1 base. This CDR3 is CSVVAKNIQYF. The CDR3 DNA reads TGCAGCGTTGTAGCCAAAAACATTCAGTACTTC.

This clonotype was detected only a few times. This chain joins TRBV5-1 and TRBJ1-2; D is unclear. CDR1 SGHRS and CDR2 YFSETQ come from the germline V gene. The CDR3 is 13 residues long. The ends were cut back, 0 bases at V and 8 bases at J, with 11 bases in the middle. This chain's CDR3 is CASSLGRPRGYTF. CDR3 nucleotides: TGCGCCAGCAGCTTGGGACGGCCGAGGGGCTACACCTTC.

With regard to this clonotype: One junction end does not reproduce the germline sequence, and a read error may be involved. The rearrangement links TRBV12-3 or TRBV12-4 to TRBJ1-6; D not certain. The CDR3 runs to 14 residues. The CDR3 loop reads CASSPSGSNSPPHF. CDR3 bases: TGTGCCAGCAGTCCCTCCGGGAGCAATTCACCCCCCCACTTT.

The chain carries TRBV20-1 and TRBJ2-1; TRBD1 agrees at 7 bases. The trim removed 7 bases at V and 7 bases at J, leaving 7 bases unmatched. The CDR3 has 12 amino acids. Germline lookup yields CDR1 DFQATT and CDR2 SNEGSKA (reference sequence). DNA of the CDR3: TGCAGTGTTTCAAGACAGGGAAATGAGCAGTTCTTC. This codes for CSVSRQGNEQFF.

A note on this clonotype: At one end, the junction sequence differs from germline, possibly due to a read error. The DNA for the CDR3 is TGTGCCAGCAGCCAAGCGCGACAGGGGGCCTATAATGAGCAGTTCTTC. It specifies CASSQARQGAYNEQFF. The chain employs TRBV4-2 and TRBJ2-1; TRBD1 agrees at 10 bases. The CDR3 has 16 amino acids. CDR1 and CDR2 from the germline V gene are LGHNA and YNFKEQ.

The chain couples TRBV7-8 to TRBJ2-3, with D hard to call. Germline lookup yields CDR1 SGHVS and CDR2 FQNEAQ. This CDR3 is 13 amino acids long. The ends were cut back, 7 bases at V and 2 bases at J, with 10 bases in the middle. CDR3 amino acids: CASNPGYTDTQYF. The DNA of the CDR3 is TGTGCCAGCAACCCCGGTTACACAGATACGCAGTATTTT. Based on the CDR3 plus reference TRBV7-8 and TRBJ2-3, the full variable domain is GAGVSQSPRYKVAKRGQDVALRCDPISGHVSLFWYQQALGQGPEFLTYFQNEAQLDKSGLPSDRFFAERPEGSVSTLKIQRTQQEDSAVYLCASNPGYTDTQYFGPGTRLTVL.

The V gene is TRBV5-1, the J gene TRBJ2-3; perhaps TRBD2 as D (6 bases). The CDR3 loop spans 16 amino acids. Germline assignment: CDR1 SGHRS and CDR2 YFSETQ. V lost 0 bases and J lost 5, with 16 bases in between. CDR3: CASSLAVAGPGDTQYF. CDR3 nucleotides: TGCGCCAGCAGCTTGGCTGTGGCGGGGCCCGGAGATACGCAGTATTTT.

This clonotype was seen more than once but under ten times. The rearrangement links TRBV4-3 to TRBJ1-3; D perhaps matches TRBD1 (6 bases). This CDR3 spans 15 amino acids. V dropped 1 base and J dropped 0 bases, with 7 bases sitting between them. Germline loops: CDR1 LGHNA, CDR2 YSLEER. The CDR3 DNA sequence: TGCGCCAGCAGCCAAGGGACAGACTCTGGAAACACCATATATTTT. Amino acids: CASSQGTDSGNTIYF.

This clonotype was counted between two and nine times. This chain connects TRBV5-4 to TRBJ1-2; TRBD1 is a possible D gene (6 bases). Trimming left V 2 bases short and J 4 bases short, with 9 bases between. This CDR3 region has 13 residues. CDR1 and CDR2 from the germline V gene are SGHNT and YYREEE (reference sequence). The CDR3 reads CASSFTGSYGYTF. In DNA form, the CDR3 reads TGTGCCAGCAGCTTTACAGGGAGCTATGGCTACACCTTC.

The chain is built from TRBV20-1 and TRBJ2-3; perhaps TRBD1 as D (5 bases). The CDR3 is made up of 14 amino acids. Germline V gives CDR1 DFQATT, CDR2 SNEGSKA (reference sequence). V was pared by 6 bases and J by 4 bases, with 17 bases between. Written as DNA, the CDR3 is TGCAGTGCAGAAGACAGAAGACCATCAGATACGCAGTATTTT. Its translation is CSAEDRRPSDTQYF.

The chain uses TRBV29-1 and TRBJ2-5; TRBD2 matches at 8 bases. The CDR3 is made up of 16 amino acids. Germline V CDR1 and CDR2: SQVTM, ANQGSEA. Losses at the gene ends were 4 bases for V and 11 bases for J; bases not matched to a gene: 21. This CDR3 is CSVVLSGGPSYNEQYF. The CDR3 bases are TGCAGCGTTGTCCTAAGCGGGGGACCGTCCTACAATGAGCAGTACTTC.

Many counts were recorded for this clonotype. In DNA, the CDR3 is TGTGCCAGCAGTATGGGACTAGCGGGGGTCTCCTCCTACAATGAGCAGTTCTTC. It encodes CASSMGLAGVSSYNEQFF. The chain carries TRBV12-3 or TRBV12-4 and TRBJ2-1, with 14 bases identical to TRBD2. The length of the CDR3 is 18 residues. V lost 5 bases to trimming and J lost 0 bases; unmatched junction nucleotides: 6.

The chain carries TRBV5-1 and TRBJ1-2; D gene ambiguous. V was cut by 4 bases and J by 8 bases, with 18 bases left in between. CDR1 is SGHRS and CDR2 is YFSETQ in the germline V gene. This CDR3 spans 14 amino acids. DNA for the CDR3: TGCGCCAGCAGCGTGGTGGAAGGGAAGGGCGGCTACACCTTC. It specifies CASSVVEGKGGYTF. Filled out from reference TRBV5-1 and TRBJ1-2, the complete variable domain reads KAGVTQTPRYLIKTRGQQVTLSCSPISGHRSVSWYQQTPGQGLQFLFEYFSETQRNKGNFPGRFSGRQFSNSRSEMNVSTLELGDSALYLCASSVVEGKGGYTFGSGTRLTVV.

This clonotype was picked up a small number of times. V and J are TRBV20-1 and TRBJ2-5; no firm D call. The CDR3 is made up of 12 amino acids. Trimming took off 3 bases at V and 2 bases at J, with 7 bases between the two ends. Germline CDR1 is DFQATT and CDR2 is SNEGSKA (reference sequence). The CDR3 sequence is CSASSQQETQYF. CDR3 in DNA: TGCAGTGCTAGTTCACAGCAAGAGACCCAGTACTTC.

This clonotype occurred a few times. The chain has TRBV5-1 and TRBJ2-2; TRBD1 aligns across 11 bases. Germline V gene data show CDR1 as SGHRS and CDR2 as YFSETQ. The V gene end was trimmed by 4 bases and the J gene end by 3 bases; junction bases not matched to a gene: 5. The CDR3 length is 16 residues. The CDR3 region is CASSPGQGVDTGELFF. The DNA of the CDR3 is TGCGCCAGCAGCCCGGGACAGGGGGTAGACACCGGGGAGCTGTTTTTT.

The J gene is TRBJ2-5, the V gene TRBV18; the D gene could be TRBD1 or TRBD2 (5 bases each). Germline V gene lookup returns CDR1 KGHSH and CDR2 LQKENI. This CDR3 is 14 amino acids long. The V and J ends lost 8 bases and 2 bases respectively, with 15 bases between them. The CDR3 loop reads CASHPPGTQETQYF. The CDR3 DNA reads TGTGCCAGCCATCCGCCAGGGACGCAAGAGACCCAGTACTTC.

The sample holds a few counts of this clonotype. V usage is TRBV9 and J usage is TRBJ2-1; the D gene could be TRBD1 or TRBD2 (6 bases each). CDR3 size: 15 residues. Looked up from germline, CDR1 is SGDLS and CDR2 is YYNGEE. Trimming took off 0 bases at V and 4 bases at J, with 11 bases between the two ends. CDR3 DNA sequence: TGTGCCAGCAGCGTAGAAGGGGGGACATACAATGAGCAGTTCTTC. This encodes CASSVEGGTYNEQFF.